This T cell receptor beta chain was recorded in a study of shared clonotypes between healthy human individuals. Germline CDR1 is SQVTM and CDR2 is ANQGSEA. V shed 6 bases and J 1 base; nucleotides not matched to a gene: 3. The CDR3 loop spans 13 amino acids. The protocol was immunoSEQ multiplex PCR, while the TCRdb copy is restricted to in-frame clones and leaves out a portion. The sample lists hundreds of thousands of clones, 73% occurring once. Sample: memory CD4+ T cells sorted from blood. Sample subset: CD45RA-negative fraction. The sequence came from a woman in her thirties in good health. The chain joins TRBV29-1 to TRBJ2-1, with TRBD1 matching 7 bases. This CDR3 reads CSVPTGSYNEQFF. In DNA, the CDR3 is TGCAGCGTACCGACAGGGTCCTACAATGAGCAGTTCTTC.